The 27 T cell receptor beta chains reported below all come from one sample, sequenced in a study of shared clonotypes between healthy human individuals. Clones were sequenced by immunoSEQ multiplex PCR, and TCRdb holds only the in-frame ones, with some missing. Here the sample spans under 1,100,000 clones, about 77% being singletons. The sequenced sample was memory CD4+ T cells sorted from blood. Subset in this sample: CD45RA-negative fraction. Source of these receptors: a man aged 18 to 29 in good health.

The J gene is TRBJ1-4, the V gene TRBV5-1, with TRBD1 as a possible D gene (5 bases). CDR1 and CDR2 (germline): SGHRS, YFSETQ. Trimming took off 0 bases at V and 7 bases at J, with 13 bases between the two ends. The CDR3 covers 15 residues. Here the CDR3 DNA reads TGCGCCAGCAGCTTGGGGGGGGTCCCTAGTGAAAAACTGTTTTTT. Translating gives CASSLGGVPSEKLFF. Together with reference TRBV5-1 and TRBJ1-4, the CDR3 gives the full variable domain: KAGVTQTPRYLIKTRGQQVTLSCSPISGHRSVSWYQQTPGQGLQFLFEYFSETQRNKGNFPGRFSGRQFSNSRSEMNVSTLELGDSALYLCASSLGGVPSEKLFFGSGTQLSVL.

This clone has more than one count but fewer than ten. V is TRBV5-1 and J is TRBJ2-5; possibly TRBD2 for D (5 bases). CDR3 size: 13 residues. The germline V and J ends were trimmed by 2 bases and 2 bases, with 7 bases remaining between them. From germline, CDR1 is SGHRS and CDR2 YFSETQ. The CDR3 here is CASSFRGQETQYF. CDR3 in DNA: TGCGCCAGCAGCTTTAGAGGGCAAGAGACCCAGTACTTC.

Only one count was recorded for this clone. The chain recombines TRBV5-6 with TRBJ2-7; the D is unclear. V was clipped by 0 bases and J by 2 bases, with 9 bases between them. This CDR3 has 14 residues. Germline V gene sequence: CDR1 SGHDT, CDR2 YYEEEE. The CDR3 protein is CASSLEPGTYEQYF. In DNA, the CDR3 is TGTGCCAGCAGCTTGGAGCCAGGAACCTACGAGCAGTACTTC.

CDR3 nucleotides: TGTGCCAGCAGCTTAGCACGTCATAACGAGCAGTACTTC. It specifies CASSLARHNEQYF. The rearrangement joins TRBV7-2 to TRBJ2-7, with D unresolved. The CDR3 sequence is 13 residues long. The V and J ends lost 0 bases and 5 bases respectively, with 8 bases between them. Germline loops: CDR1 SGHTA, CDR2 FQGNSA.

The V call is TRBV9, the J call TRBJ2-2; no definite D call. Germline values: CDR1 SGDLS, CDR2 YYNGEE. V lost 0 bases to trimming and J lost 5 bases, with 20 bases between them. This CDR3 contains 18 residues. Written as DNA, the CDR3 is TGTGCCAGCAGCGTAGCTGTAGGGCCCCAGTCGGGTACCGGGGAGCTGTTTTTT. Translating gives CASSVAVGPQSGTGELFF.

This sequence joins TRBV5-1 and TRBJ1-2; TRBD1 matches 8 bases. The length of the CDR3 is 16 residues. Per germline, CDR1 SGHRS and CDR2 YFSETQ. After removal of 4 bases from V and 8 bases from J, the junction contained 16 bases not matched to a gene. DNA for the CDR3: TGCGCCAGCAGCCCGGTTTCAGGGGGCGCAAAGTACGGCTACACCTTC. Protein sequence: CASSPVSGGAKYGYTF.

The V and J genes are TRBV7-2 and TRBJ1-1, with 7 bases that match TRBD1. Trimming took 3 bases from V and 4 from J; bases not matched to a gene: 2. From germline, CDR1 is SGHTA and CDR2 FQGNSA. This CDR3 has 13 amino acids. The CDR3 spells CASSFDRVTEAFF. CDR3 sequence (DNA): TGTGCCAGCAGCTTCGACAGGGTCACTGAAGCTTTCTTT.

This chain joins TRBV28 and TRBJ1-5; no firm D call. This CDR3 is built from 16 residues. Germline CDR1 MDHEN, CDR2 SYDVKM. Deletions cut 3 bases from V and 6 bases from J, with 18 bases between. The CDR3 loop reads CASSFPRASTGQPQHF. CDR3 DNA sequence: TGTGCCAGCAGTTTCCCCCGGGCCTCTACCGGTCAGCCCCAGCATTTT.

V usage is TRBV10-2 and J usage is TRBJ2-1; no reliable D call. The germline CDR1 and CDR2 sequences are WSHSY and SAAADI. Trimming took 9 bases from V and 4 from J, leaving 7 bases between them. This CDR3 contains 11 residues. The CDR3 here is CASTAYNEQFF. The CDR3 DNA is TGCGCCAGTACCGCGTACAATGAGCAGTTCTTC.

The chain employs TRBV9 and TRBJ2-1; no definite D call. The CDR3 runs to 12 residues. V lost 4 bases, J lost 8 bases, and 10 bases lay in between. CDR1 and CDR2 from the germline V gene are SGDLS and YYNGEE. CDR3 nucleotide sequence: TGTGCCAGCAGCCTAATTTCAGATGAGCAGTTCTTC. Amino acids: CASSLISDEQFF.

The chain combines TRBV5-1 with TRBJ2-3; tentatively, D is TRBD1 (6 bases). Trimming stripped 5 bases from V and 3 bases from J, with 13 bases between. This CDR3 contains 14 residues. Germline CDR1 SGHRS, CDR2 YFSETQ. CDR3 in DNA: TGCGCCAGCAGATCACAGGGCGGAACAGATACGCAGTATTTT. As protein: CASRSQGGTDTQYF.

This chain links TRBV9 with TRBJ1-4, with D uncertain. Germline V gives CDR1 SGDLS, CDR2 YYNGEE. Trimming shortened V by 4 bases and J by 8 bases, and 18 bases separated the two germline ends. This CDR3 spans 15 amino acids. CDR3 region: CASSPRMGNQEKLFF. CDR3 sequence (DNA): TGTGCCAGCAGCCCAAGAATGGGCAACCAGGAAAAACTGTTTTTT.

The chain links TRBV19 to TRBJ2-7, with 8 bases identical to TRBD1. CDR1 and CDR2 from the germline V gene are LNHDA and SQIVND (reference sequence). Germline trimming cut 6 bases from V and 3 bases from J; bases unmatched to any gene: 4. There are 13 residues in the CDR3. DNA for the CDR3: TGTGCCAGTAGAGGGACAGGATTCTACGAGCAGTACTTC. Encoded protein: CASRGTGFYEQYF.

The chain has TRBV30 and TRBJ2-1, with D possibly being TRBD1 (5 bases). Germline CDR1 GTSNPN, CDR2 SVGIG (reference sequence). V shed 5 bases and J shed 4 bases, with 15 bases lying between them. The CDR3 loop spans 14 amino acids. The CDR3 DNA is TGTGCCTGGGAAGGGGATTTAGGGTACAATGAGCAGTTCTTC. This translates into CAWEGDLGYNEQFF.

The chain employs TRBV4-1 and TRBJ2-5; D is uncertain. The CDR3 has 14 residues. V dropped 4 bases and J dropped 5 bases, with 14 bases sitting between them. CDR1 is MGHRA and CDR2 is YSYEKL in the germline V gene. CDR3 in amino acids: CASSPFSRTETQYF. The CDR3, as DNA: TGCGCCAGCAGCCCGTTCTCTCGCACGGAGACCCAGTACTTC.

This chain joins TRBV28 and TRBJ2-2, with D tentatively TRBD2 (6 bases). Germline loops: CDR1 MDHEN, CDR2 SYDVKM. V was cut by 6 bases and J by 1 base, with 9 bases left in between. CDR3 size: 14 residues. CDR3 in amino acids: CASRGGKNTGELFF. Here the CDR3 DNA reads TGTGCCAGCAGGGGGGGAAAGAACACCGGGGAGCTGTTTTTT.

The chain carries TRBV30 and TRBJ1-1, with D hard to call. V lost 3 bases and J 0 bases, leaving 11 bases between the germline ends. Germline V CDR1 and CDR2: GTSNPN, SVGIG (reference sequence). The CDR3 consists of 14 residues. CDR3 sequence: CAWSGRILNTEAFF. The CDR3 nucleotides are TGTGCCTGGAGCGGCCGTATCTTGAACACTGAAGCTTTCTTT.

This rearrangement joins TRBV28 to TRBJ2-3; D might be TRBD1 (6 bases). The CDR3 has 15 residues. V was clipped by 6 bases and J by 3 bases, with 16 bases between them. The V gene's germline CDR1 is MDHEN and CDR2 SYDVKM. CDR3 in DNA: TGTGCCAGCAGCACCTACAGGGCGAAAACAGATACGCAGTATTTT. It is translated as CASSTYRAKTDTQYF.

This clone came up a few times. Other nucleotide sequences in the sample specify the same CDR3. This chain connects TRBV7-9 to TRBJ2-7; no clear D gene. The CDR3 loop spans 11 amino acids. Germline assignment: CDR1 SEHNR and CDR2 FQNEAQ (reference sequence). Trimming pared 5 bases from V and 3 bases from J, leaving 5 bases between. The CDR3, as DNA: TGTGCCAGCAGCCGAGACTACGAGCAGTACTTC. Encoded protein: CASSRDYEQYF. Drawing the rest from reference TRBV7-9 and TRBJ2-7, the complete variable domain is DTGVSQNPRHKITKRGQNVTFRCDPISEHNRLYWYRQTLGQGPEFLTYFQNEAQLEKSRLLSDRFSAERPKGSFSTLEIQRTEQGDSAMYLCASSRDYEQYFGPGTRLTVT.

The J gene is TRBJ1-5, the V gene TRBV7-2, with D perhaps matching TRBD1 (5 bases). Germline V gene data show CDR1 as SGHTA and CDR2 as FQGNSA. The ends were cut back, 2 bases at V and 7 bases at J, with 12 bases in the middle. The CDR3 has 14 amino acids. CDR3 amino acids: CASSLFGGGQPQHF. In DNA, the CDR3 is TGTGCCAGCAGCTTATTTGGGGGAGGGCAGCCCCAGCATTTT.

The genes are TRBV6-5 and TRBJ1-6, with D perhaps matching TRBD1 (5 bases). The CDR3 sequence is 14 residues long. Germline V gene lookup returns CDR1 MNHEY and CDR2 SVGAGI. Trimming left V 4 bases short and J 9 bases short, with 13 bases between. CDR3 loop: CASSSTGPASPLHF. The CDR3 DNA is TGTGCCAGCAGTTCGACGGGGCCTGCTTCACCCCTCCACTTT.

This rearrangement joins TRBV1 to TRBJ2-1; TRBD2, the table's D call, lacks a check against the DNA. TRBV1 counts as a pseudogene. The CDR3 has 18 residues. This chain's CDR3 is CTSSQDRVGGPTYNEQFF. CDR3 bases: TGCACCAGCAGCCAAGATCGGGTGGGAGGGCCCACCTACAATGAGCAGTTCTTC.

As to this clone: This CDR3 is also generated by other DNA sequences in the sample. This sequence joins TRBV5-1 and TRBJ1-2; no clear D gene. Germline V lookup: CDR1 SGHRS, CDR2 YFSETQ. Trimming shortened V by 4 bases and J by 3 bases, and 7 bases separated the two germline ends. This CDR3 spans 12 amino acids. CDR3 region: CASSRGDYGYTF. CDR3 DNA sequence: TGCGCCAGCAGCAGAGGAGACTATGGCTACACCTTC.

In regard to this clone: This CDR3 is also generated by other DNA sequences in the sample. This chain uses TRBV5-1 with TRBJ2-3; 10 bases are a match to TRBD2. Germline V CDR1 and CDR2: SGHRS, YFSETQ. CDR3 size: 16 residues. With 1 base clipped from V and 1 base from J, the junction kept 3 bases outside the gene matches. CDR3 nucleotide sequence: TGCGCCAGCAGCTTGCGACTAGCGGGTGGCACAGATACGCAGTATTTT. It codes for CASSLRLAGGTDTQYF.

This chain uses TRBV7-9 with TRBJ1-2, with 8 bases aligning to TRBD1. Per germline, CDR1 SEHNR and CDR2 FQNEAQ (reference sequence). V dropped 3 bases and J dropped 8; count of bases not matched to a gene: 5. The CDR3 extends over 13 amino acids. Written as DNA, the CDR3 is TGTGCCAGCAGCTTGGGTACAGGGGGAGGCTACACCTTC. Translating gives CASSLGTGGGYTF.

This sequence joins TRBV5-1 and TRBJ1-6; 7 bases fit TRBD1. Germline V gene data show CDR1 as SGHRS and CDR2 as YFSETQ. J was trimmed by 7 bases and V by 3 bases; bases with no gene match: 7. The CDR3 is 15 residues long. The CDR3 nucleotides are TGCGCCAGCAGCTCAGATGGACAGGAAAATTCACCCCTCCACTTT. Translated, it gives CASSSDGQENSPLHF.

This chain's CDR3 is CASSLNAWTVKEEKLFF. The CDR3 DNA sequence: TGTGCCAGCAGCTTAAACGCATGGACAGTTAAGGAAGAAAAACTGTTTTTT. The J gene is TRBJ1-4, the V gene TRBV7-9, with a possible D match to TRBD1 (6 bases). The germline gives CDR1 SEHNR, CDR2 FQNEAQ (reference sequence). The CDR3 has 17 amino acids. Between the trimmed V and J ends, which lost 2 bases and 8 bases, there was a span of 21 bases.